A single sample gave rise to the 14 T cell receptor beta chains below, sequenced in a study of CD8 T cells in ankylosing spondylitis. TCRdb reanalysed the 5' RACE reads using MiXCR and keeps one entry per CDR3 protein. The sample carries 150,000 to 200,000 distinct CDR3 sequences, around a tenth recorded once. Sequencing was done on a sample of blood, either unsorted or a sorted T cell fraction (not recorded which). These receptors all come from a male donor with ankylosing spondylitis or in good health (not recorded which).

The chain combines TRBV29-1 with TRBJ1-1; unclear D gene. CDR3 length: 13 amino acids. The germline V and J ends were trimmed by 0 bases and 2 bases, with 7 bases remaining between them. Germline V lookup: CDR1 SQVTM, CDR2 ANQGSEA. As DNA, the CDR3 is TGCAGCGTTGAAGATCGGGCCAACACTGAAGCTTTCTTT. Encoded protein: CSVEDRANTEAFF.

The chain carries TRBV21-1 and TRBJ2-7; the D call TRBD1 from the table was never checked on the DNA. TRBV21-1 is designated a pseudogene. The CDR3 extends over 17 amino acids. The CDR3 DNA follows: TGTGCCAGCAGCAAAGCTTTTCAGCTACTATCGCCCTGGGAGCAGTACTTC. Translating it yields CASSKAFQLLSPWEQYF.

This sequence joins TRBV7-9 and TRBJ2-3; D is perhaps TRBD1 or TRBD2 (6 bases each). Trimming took off 3 bases at V and 0 bases at J, with 10 bases between the two ends. The germline gives CDR1 SEHNR, CDR2 FQNEAQ (reference sequence). The CDR3 consists of 15 residues. The chain's CDR3 is CASSFGGRSTDTQYF. CDR3 nucleotide sequence: TGTGCCAGCAGCTTTGGGGGGCGTAGCACAGATACGCAGTATTTT.

V and J are TRBV24-1 and TRBJ1-5; the D gene is possibly TRBD1 (5 bases). The V end lost 4 bases, the J end lost 9 bases, and 15 bases lay between the germline ends. Germline V CDR1 and CDR2: KGHDR, SFDVKD. The CDR3 extends over 14 amino acids. CDR3 sequence (DNA): TGTGCCACCAGTGAGGGGGGGATGCGGGGGCCCCAGCATTTT. This encodes CATSEGGMRGPQHF.

This clonotype was picked up many times. This chain joins TRBV27 and TRBJ2-3; the D gene could be TRBD1 or TRBD2 (5 bases each). With 11 bases removed from V and 3 bases from J, the gap between germline ends came to 21 bases. Germline V gene data show CDR1 as MNHEY and CDR2 as SMNVEV (reference sequence). The CDR3 runs to 15 residues. CDR3 bases: TGTGCCGCTGCGGGCAGGGCGCGAAATACAGATACGCAGTATTTT. The encoded protein is CAAAGRARNTDTQYF.

This clonotype was seen repeatedly, ten times or more. The DNA is omitted, as the CDR3 cannot be located on it reliably, and the CDR3 follows TCRdb's listing. This chain joins TRBV12-3 or TRBV12-4 and TRBJ1-1; TRBD1, the table's D call, lacks a check against the DNA. The CDR3 length is 15 residues, termini included. CDR3 region: CASSFRFGGNSEAFF.

This clonotype turned up a few times. This chain connects TRBV7-2 to TRBJ2-4, with D perhaps TRBD2 (5 bases). Germline loops: CDR1 SGHTA, CDR2 FQGNSA. There are 14 residues in the CDR3. The V gene lost 6 bases and the J gene lost 6 bases, with 15 bases spanning the gap. The CDR3 sequence is CASSPMRARNIQYF. CDR3 sequence (DNA): TGTGCCAGCAGTCCGATGAGGGCAAGAAACATTCAGTACTTC.

This clonotype was seen ten or more times. The genes are TRBV12-3 or TRBV12-4 and TRBJ2-3; D uncertain. Trimming cost V 2 bases and J 2 bases, with 5 bases left between them. The CDR3 is 13 amino acids. The CDR3 sequence is CASSLHYTDTQYF. The CDR3 bases are TGTGCCAGCAGTTTACACTACACAGATACGCAGTATTTT.

This clonotype was picked up many times. The chain is built from TRBV3-1 and TRBJ2-7; possible D gene TRBD2, 5 bases. There are 15 residues in the CDR3. Germline CDR1 is LGHDT and CDR2 is YNNKEL (reference sequence). V lost 0 bases and J 2 bases, leaving 11 bases between the germline ends. CDR3 region: CASSQDRGPPYEQYF. CDR3 in DNA: TGTGCCAGCAGCCAAGATCGAGGGCCCCCCTACGAGCAGTACTTC.

This clonotype was seen repeatedly, ten times or more. The chain links TRBV12-3 or TRBV12-4 to TRBJ1-4, with D perhaps TRBD1 (6 bases). V lost 2 bases to trimming and J lost 10 bases, with 11 bases between them. The CDR3 length is 13 residues. The CDR3 DNA follows: TGTGCCAGCAGTTTATCGGACAGACGAAAACTGTTTTTT. It codes for CASSLSDRRKLFF.

This clonotype was seen only a few times. The gene calls are TRBV2 and TRBJ2-7, with 9 bases that match TRBD1. Losses at the gene ends were 4 bases for V and 3 bases for J; bases not matched to a gene: 4. The germline V gene encodes CDR1 SNHLY and CDR2 FYNNEI. The CDR3 totals 14 residues. Here the CDR3 reads CASSGGQGYYEQYF. Here the CDR3 DNA reads TGTGCCAGCAGTGGGGGACAGGGATACTACGAGCAGTACTTC.

This clonotype came up a few times. This chain connects TRBV24-1 to TRBJ2-6; maybe TRBD2 (5 bases). The germline V gene encodes CDR1 KGHDR and CDR2 SFDVKD. The CDR3 covers 14 residues. V gave up 9 bases and J gave up 0 bases, with 8 bases separating them. CDR3 DNA: TGTGCCACCCAGGCGGGCTCTGGGGCCAACGTCCTGACTTTC. It specifies CATQAGSGANVLTF.

About this clonotype: A much more abundant neighbour one base away suggests this may be a read error. The V gene is TRBV5-8, the J gene TRBJ2-5; TRBD2 is a possible D gene (6 bases). The CDR3 runs to 14 residues. With 3 bases removed from V and 4 bases from J, the gap between germline ends came to 13 bases. Germline CDR1 reads SGHTS; CDR2 reads YDEGEE. The CDR3 sequence is CASSSRAGRETQYF. Written as DNA, the CDR3 is TGTGCCAGCAGCTCCAGGGCGGGAAGAGAGACCCAGTACTTC.

This clonotype occurred a few times. The gene calls are TRBV27 and TRBJ2-1; 12 nucleotides agree with TRBD2. The CDR3 extends over 21 amino acids. The trim removed 4 bases at V and 0 bases at J, leaving 16 bases unmatched. Germline V lookup: CDR1 MNHEY, CDR2 SMNVEV (reference sequence). CDR3 residues: CASSSPFGTSGPPSSYNEQFF. DNA of the CDR3: TGTGCCAGCAGTTCCCCCTTTGGGACTAGCGGGCCCCCCAGCTCCTACAATGAGCAGTTCTTC.